These 8 T cell receptor beta chains were all obtained from the same sample, sequenced in a study of control samples from healthy donors and cancer patients. Produced via immunoSEQ multiplex PCR; TCRdb's table is partial and in-frame only. The sample consists of about 140,000 clones, 94% of them appearing once. Sequences were obtained from blood. These receptors were taken from a man aged 40-49 years in good health.

The chain carries TRBV18 and TRBJ1-6, with 9 positions matching TRBD1. With 3 bases clipped from V and 10 bases from J, the junction kept 7 bases outside the gene matches. In germline, CDR1 is KGHSH, CDR2 LQKENI. CDR3 length: 15 residues. CDR3 nucleotides: TGTGCCAGCTCACCCGAGGACAGGGGAAGCTCACCCCTCCACTTT. This codes for CASSPEDRGSSPLHF.

The DNA of the CDR3 is TGTGCCACCAGTGATTTGGGGCAGCGCTATGGCTACACCTTC. Amino acids: CATSDLGQRYGYTF. The chain has TRBV24-1 and TRBJ1-2; D remains unclear. In germline, CDR1 is KGHDR, CDR2 SFDVKD. The V gene lost 0 bases and the J gene lost 4 bases, with 8 bases spanning the gap. The CDR3 spans 14 residues.

V is TRBV28 and J is TRBJ2-7; 7 bases line up with TRBD1. Losses at the gene ends were 1 base for V and 0 bases for J; bases not matched to a gene: 6. The CDR3 extends over 16 amino acids. Germline CDR1 is MDHEN and CDR2 is SYDVKM. As DNA, the CDR3 is TGTGCCAGCAGTTTATCCCTCCGGACAGGCTCCTACGAGCAGTACTTC. Protein product: CASSLSLRTGSYEQYF.

V and J are TRBV5-1 and TRBJ2-7, with D tentatively TRBD2 (7 bases). V lost 1 base and J 2 bases, leaving 16 bases between the germline ends. The CDR3 covers 16 residues. Germline lookup yields CDR1 SGHRS and CDR2 YFSETQ. Here the CDR3 reads CASSLFPRGPTYEQYF. The CDR3 coding sequence is TGCGCCAGCAGCTTGTTTCCGCGGGGGCCCACCTACGAGCAGTACTTC.

The table lists this clone with a count of one. This chain joins TRBV28 and TRBJ1-2; no firm D call. Germline CDR1 and CDR2: MDHEN and SYDVKM. The CDR3 length is 12 residues. The germline V and J ends were trimmed by 6 bases and 8 bases, with 13 bases remaining between them. The CDR3 sequence: CASRESGRGYTF. DNA for the CDR3: TGTGCCAGCAGGGAGTCTGGACGAGGCTACACCTTC.

The V call is TRBV3-1 (or the pseudogene TRBV3-2), the J call TRBJ2-1; 16 nucleotides match TRBD2. Germline lookup yields CDR1 LGHDT and CDR2 YNNKEL (reference sequence). J lost 9 bases, V lost 3 bases, and 11 bases had no gene match. CDR3 length equals 18 residues. CDR3: CASSQKPPGLAGGFEQFF. CDR3 sequence (DNA): TGTGCCAGCAGCCAGAAACCTCCGGGACTAGCGGGAGGGTTTGAGCAGTTCTTC.

The chain combines TRBV9 with TRBJ2-5; the D is unclear. This CDR3 contains 13 residues. Germline CDR1 SGDLS, CDR2 YYNGEE. V was trimmed by 2 bases and J by 1 base, leaving 6 bases between them. The CDR3 is CASSVQSQETQYF. The CDR3 DNA is TGTGCCAGCAGCGTCCAGAGCCAAGAGACCCAGTACTTC.

The chain combines TRBV15 with TRBJ2-7; 12 bases line up with TRBD1. Germline V gene lookup returns CDR1 LNHNV and CDR2 YYDKDF (reference sequence). J gave up 2 bases and V 3 bases, and 5 bases lay outside the gene matches. CDR3 length: 16 residues. The CDR3 loop is CATSSRRDRGPYEQYF. The CDR3 region has the DNA TGTGCCACCAGCAGCCGCCGGGACAGGGGGCCCTACGAGCAGTACTTC.